Shown below are 2 T cell receptor beta chains from a single sample sequenced in a study of blood T cell repertoires in COVID-19. The method was immunoSEQ multiplex PCR; TCRdb's version includes in-frame clones alone and lacks a portion of them. This sample yields about 120,000 clones, of which roughly 79% are seen a single time; less than 8% belongs to the top ten. Sequencing input: peripheral blood. The origin of the receptors is a man between 65 and 80 years old with active or convalescent COVID-19.

The chain carries TRBV24-1 and TRBJ2-1; 8 nucleotides align to TRBD2. The length of the CDR3 is 14 residues. V dropped 7 bases and J dropped 4; count of bases not matched to a gene: 5. From germline, CDR1 is KGHDR and CDR2 SFDVKD. For the CDR3, the DNA is TGTGCCACCAGCCTTAGCGGGATTTACAATGAGCAGTTCTTC. Translated, it gives CATSLSGIYNEQFF.

The V gene is TRBV19, the J gene TRBJ2-5, with 10 nucleotides matching TRBD1. The germline gives CDR1 LNHDA, CDR2 SQIVND (reference sequence). The CDR3 totals 15 residues. With V trimmed by 4 bases and J by 5 bases, 7 bases remained unmatched. The CDR3 region is CASSTGTGVAETQYF. CDR3 coding DNA: TGTGCCAGTAGTACCGGGACAGGGGTGGCGGAGACCCAGTACTTC.